Here is one TCR beta chain with its context. What it recognizes is unknown. This entry comes from a study of CXCR3-negative and CXCR3-positive naive CD8 T cells. Notes on the study in general: Hydrophobicity was higher for TRB CDR3s found in CXCR3-positive naive cells than in CXCR3-negative naive cells.

Via 5' RACE with UMI labels, TRB cDNA libraries were prepared. One entry per CDR3 protein, without DNA, is what TCRdb gives after re-calling the 5' RACE reads. The sample features around 63,000 distinct CDR3 sequences, with about 4.9% in its top ten. Looked up from germline, CDR1 is SGHRS and CDR2 is YFSETQ. CDR3 length: 16 residues. This chain connects TRBV5-1 to TRBJ2-3; the D call from TCRdb, TRBD2, cannot be confirmed without DNA. Sequenced input: naive CXCR3+ CD8+ T cells from blood. Stated subset: CD45RO-CCR7+CD27+CD95- naive CD8+ T cells expressing CXCR3 (TNR3+). This clonotype was sampled from a human donor in good health. Some clones in this sample may be carry-over from other donors' samples. The CDR3 loop reads CASSFTGTSATDTQYF.